A selection of T cell receptor beta chains follows, all from one sample in a study of blood T cell repertoires in COVID-19. Assay used: immunoSEQ multiplex PCR; TCRdb lists only in-frame clones, some missing. The sample shows 130,000 or so clones, approximately 77% of them seen only once. Material: peripheral blood. These receptors were collected from an elderly man with acute or convalescent COVID-19. The CDR3 runs from the conserved cysteine through the conserved F or W. Fields, in order: CDR3 DNA, CDR3 protein, J gene, D gene, V gene, clone size, CDR3 length. The D gene is left open where the match is weak. Size is stated for part of the rows, as once, few or many counts, or as a class when the clone is expanded.

DNA: TGTGCCACCAGCAACTATGAGACAGTTAGCACAGATACGCAGTATTTT
CDR3: CATSNYETVSTDTQYF
J: TRBJ2-3
D: -
V: TRBV15
size: once
length: 16

DNA: TGTGCCAGTACAAAGGGGACTAACACCGGGGAGCTGTTTTTT
CDR3: CASTKGTNTGELFF
J: TRBJ2-2
D: -
V: TRBV19
size: -
length: 14

DNA: TGTGCCAGCAGCTTCGGCCACAGTAATTCACCCCTCCACTTT
CDR3: CASSFGHSNSPLHF
J: TRBJ1-6
D: -
V: TRBV11-2
size: few
length: 14

DNA: TGTGCCAGCAGTCCCCAGGGTGGTGAGAATGGCTACACCTTC
CDR3: CASSPQGGENGYTF
J: TRBJ1-2
D: -
V: TRBV2
size: few
length: 14

DNA: TGTGCCAGTAGTATAAGGGGACAGGGTGCACGGGGGGCCAACGTCCTGACTTTC
CDR3: CASSIRGQGARGANVLTF
J: TRBJ2-6
D: TRBD1
V: TRBV19
size: -
length: 18

DNA: TGTGCCACCAGTGATCCGGACCAAGAGACCCAGTACTTC
CDR3: CATSDPDQETQYF
J: TRBJ2-5
D: -
V: TRBV24-1
size: -
length: 13

DNA: TGTGCCACCCTCGGGGGAAACCGCGAGCAGTACTTC
CDR3: CATLGGNREQYF
J: TRBJ2-7
D: -
V: TRBV15
size: -
length: 12

DNA: TGTGCCAGCAGCCACCAGAACATAGCTAGGTCGCGTGGCTACACCTTC
CDR3: CASSHQNIARSRGYTF
J: TRBJ1-2
D: -
V: TRBV7-9
size: -
length: 16

DNA: TGTGCCAGCAGCGTTCAGGGGGCGGATTCACCCCTCCACTTT
CDR3: CASSVQGADSPLHF
J: TRBJ1-6
D: TRBD1
V: TRBV9
size: -
length: 14

DNA: TGCGCCAGCAGCCAAACAGGGGGGAACACTGAAGCTTTCTTT
CDR3: CASSQTGGNTEAFF
J: TRBJ1-1
D: TRBD1
V: TRBV5-1
size: -
length: 14

DNA: TGTGCCACCAGCAGAGTCGTTAACACCGGGGAGCTGTTTTTT
CDR3: CATSRVVNTGELFF
J: TRBJ2-2
D: -
V: TRBV15
size: -
length: 14

DNA: TGTGCCAGCGCACTATGGGGACAACGGAGTGAAAAACTGTTTTTT
CDR3: CASALWGQRSEKLFF
J: TRBJ1-4
D: -
V: TRBV19
size: -
length: 15

DNA: TGTGCCAGCAGTCTAGCGGGGGGGCCTACCGGGGAGCTGTTTTTT
CDR3: CASSLAGGPTGELFF
J: TRBJ2-2
D: TRBD2
V: TRBV28
size: once
length: 15

DNA: TGTGCCAGCAGCTTAGCCCACTCGCGGGCTTTCTTT
CDR3: CASSLAHSRAFF
J: TRBJ1-1
D: -
V: TRBV7-9
size: -
length: 12

DNA: TGCGCCAGCAGCGCCGGACTAGCCAGGATCCAAGAGACCCAGTACTTC
CDR3: CASSAGLARIQETQYF
J: TRBJ2-5
D: TRBD2
V: TRBV5-1
size: -
length: 16

DNA: TGTGCCAGCACCCTGGACAGGGGAACGGGAGAGCAGTACTTC
CDR3: CASTLDRGTGEQYF
J: TRBJ2-7
D: TRBD1
V: TRBV6-5
size: -
length: 14

DNA: TGTGCCTGGAAGACAGGGTTGGCTCAGAGCTCCTACAATGAGCAGTTCTTC
CDR3: CAWKTGLAQSSYNEQFF
J: TRBJ2-1
D: TRBD1
V: TRBV30
size: once
length: 17

DNA: TGTGCCAGCAGCTTTGACAGCCCTGGCCCGAACACCGGGGAGCTGTTTTTT
CDR3: CASSFDSPGPNTGELFF
J: TRBJ2-2
D: -
V: TRBV5-8
size: -
length: 17

DNA: TGTGCCAGCTCACCAGTCCCGGGACAAATCACCACCTCTGGAAACACCATATATTTT
CDR3: CASSPVPGQITTSGNTIYF
J: TRBJ1-3
D: -
V: TRBV18
size: -
length: 19

DNA: TGTGCCAGCAGCCCCGTTTTGAGGGCGTACTATGGCTACACCTTC
CDR3: CASSPVLRAYYGYTF
J: TRBJ1-2
D: -
V: TRBV7-2
size: few
length: 15

DNA: TGTGCCTGGGACCCACCTGGGCCGGGCTACACCTTC
CDR3: CAWDPPGPGYTF
J: TRBJ1-2
D: -
V: TRBV30
size: many
length: 12

DNA: TGTGCCAGCAGCTTGGATCTCGGCTACACCTTC
CDR3: CASSLDLGYTF
J: TRBJ1-2
D: -
V: TRBV5-6
size: -
length: 11

DNA: TGCGCCAGCAGCTTACCCCGGGACAGCCTCTCTGGAAACACCATATATTTT
CDR3: CASSLPRDSLSGNTIYF
J: TRBJ1-3
D: TRBD1
V: TRBV5-1
size: few
length: 17

DNA: TGTGCCAGCTCCCTCGTGGGGGGGGACAATGAGCAGTTCTTC
CDR3: CASSLVGGDNEQFF
J: TRBJ2-1
D: TRBD2
V: TRBV18
size: few
length: 14

DNA: TGTGCCAGCAGCCGGGACAACCCGGGCTCACCCCTCCACTTT
CDR3: CASSRDNPGSPLHF
J: TRBJ1-6
D: -
V: TRBV7-2
size: many
length: 14

DNA: TGCGCCAGCAGCCATGGCAGTGGAAGCGGAGAAGAGACCCAGTACTTC
CDR3: CASSHGSGSGEETQYF
J: TRBJ2-5
D: -
V: TRBV4-3
size: once
length: 16

DNA: TGTGCCAGCAGCTTAGCAGGGGCCCTATCCTACGAGCAGTACTTC
CDR3: CASSLAGALSYEQYF
J: TRBJ2-7
D: -
V: TRBV7-9
size: -
length: 15

DNA: TGCAGTGCTAATGAGGACAGTTGGCCGAGCACAGATACGCAGTATTTT
CDR3: CSANEDSWPSTDTQYF
J: TRBJ2-3
D: -
V: TRBV20-1
size: -
length: 16

DNA: TGTGCCAGCAGCCTACCAACGGGGGGGCCAGGAAACACCATATATTTT
CDR3: CASSLPTGGPGNTIYF
J: TRBJ1-3
D: -
V: TRBV7-6
size: few
length: 16

DNA: TGTGCCAGCAGCCGCACGCCTCGGGTCCACGAGCAGTACTTC
CDR3: CASSRTPRVHEQYF
J: TRBJ2-7
D: -
V: TRBV5-5
size: -
length: 14

DNA: TGTGCCTGGAACTTGGACTGGAGCATGTATGATGGCTACACCTTC
CDR3: CAWNLDWSMYDGYTF
J: TRBJ1-2
D: -
V: TRBV30
size: -
length: 15

DNA: TGTGCCAGCAGCTCGGTTGGAGGCAGGAGGTCTCGGGGTACGCAGTATTTT
CDR3: CASSSVGGRRSRGTQYF
J: TRBJ2-3
D: -
V: TRBV7-6
size: -
length: 17

DNA: TGTGCCAGCAGCACCTACCCTCAGGGGAGCCGCGAGCAGTACTTC
CDR3: CASSTYPQGSREQYF
J: TRBJ2-7
D: -
V: TRBV5-5
size: once
length: 15

DNA: TGTGCCAGCAGCTTCGGGGGGGCGAGTGGAAGTGGCTACACCTTC
CDR3: CASSFGGASGSGYTF
J: TRBJ1-2
D: -
V: TRBV6-6
size: -
length: 15

DNA: TGTGCCAGTAGTTTGGGGTGGGACAGGGGGTTCCATGAGCAGTTCTTC
CDR3: CASSLGWDRGFHEQFF
J: TRBJ2-1
D: TRBD1
V: TRBV19
size: -
length: 16

DNA: TGTGCCAGTAGTATTCTGGGACAGGGGGCTGGAGAGCAGTACTTC
CDR3: CASSILGQGAGEQYF
J: TRBJ2-7
D: TRBD1
V: TRBV19
size: few
length: 15

DNA: TGCGCCAGCACCTTCCGGGTCGGGAACACTGAAGCTTTCTTT
CDR3: CASTFRVGNTEAFF
J: TRBJ1-1
D: -
V: TRBV5-1
size: -
length: 14

DNA: TGTGCCAGCAACCAGGGAACCGAAGCTTTCTTT
CDR3: CASNQGTEAFF
J: TRBJ1-1
D: -
V: TRBV5-4
size: few
length: 11

DNA: TGTGCCAGCAGCCCGTTCAGGGGAGCTGAAGCTTTCTTT
CDR3: CASSPFRGAEAFF
J: TRBJ1-1
D: -
V: TRBV12-3/TRBV12-4
size: -
length: 13

DNA: TGCGCCAGCAGCTCGGGACAGACGAGTTTCTATGGCTACACCTTC
CDR3: CASSSGQTSFYGYTF
J: TRBJ1-2
D: TRBD1
V: TRBV5-1
size: -
length: 15

DNA: TGTGCCAGCAGCTTAAGGCCCATGACAGGGAAGAATGAGCAGTTCTTC
CDR3: CASSLRPMTGKNEQFF
J: TRBJ2-1
D: TRBD1
V: TRBV7-6
size: -
length: 16

DNA: TGTGCCAGTGGACCACAGGGGGCGCGCAATGAGCAGTTCTTC
CDR3: CASGPQGARNEQFF
J: TRBJ2-1
D: TRBD1
V: TRBV19
size: -
length: 14

DNA: TGTGCCAGCAGTAGTGGGACAGAGTATAATTCACCCCTCCACTTT
CDR3: CASSSGTEYNSPLHF
J: TRBJ1-6
D: TRBD1
V: TRBV28
size: -
length: 15

DNA: TGCGCCAGCAGCTTCTCAGGCCCCGAGCAGTACTTC
CDR3: CASSFSGPEQYF
J: TRBJ2-7
D: -
V: TRBV5-1
size: -
length: 12

DNA: TGTGCCAGCAGCCCAGGGATCCAAGAGACCCAGTACTTC
CDR3: CASSPGIQETQYF
J: TRBJ2-5
D: -
V: TRBV6-5
size: -
length: 13

DNA: TGTGCCAGTAGTATATCCGGGGTGAGCGGAGAGCAGTACTTC
CDR3: CASSISGVSGEQYF
J: TRBJ2-7
D: -
V: TRBV19
size: -
length: 14